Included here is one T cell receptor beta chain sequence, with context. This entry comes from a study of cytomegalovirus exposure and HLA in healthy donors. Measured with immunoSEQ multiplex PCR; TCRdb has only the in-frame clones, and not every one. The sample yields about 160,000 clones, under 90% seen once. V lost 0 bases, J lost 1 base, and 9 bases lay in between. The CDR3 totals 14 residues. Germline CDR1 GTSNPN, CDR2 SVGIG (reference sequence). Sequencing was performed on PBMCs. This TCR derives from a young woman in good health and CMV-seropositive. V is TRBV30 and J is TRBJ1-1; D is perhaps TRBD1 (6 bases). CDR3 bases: TGTGCCTGGAGTGTAGAACAGGGGAACACTGAAGCTTTCTTT. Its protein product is CAWSVEQGNTEAFF. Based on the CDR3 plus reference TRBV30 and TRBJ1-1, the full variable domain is SQTIHQWPATLVQPVGSPLSLECTVEGTSNPNLYWYRQAAGRGLQLLFYSVGIGQISSEVPQNLSASRPQDRQFILSSKKLLLSDSGFYLCAWSVEQGNTEAFFGQGTRLTVV.